One and the same sample provided the 24 T cell receptor beta chains below, sequenced in a study of blood T cell dynamics during melanoma immunotherapy. The assay was immunoSEQ multiplex PCR, and TCRdb's table has in-frame clones only and misses some. The sample consists of some 14,000 clones, roughly 89% of them appearing once. Regarding time point: week 3, after first cycle of checkpoint inhibitor. Sequenced material: blood, taken from a patient treated with checkpoint blockade. The receptors stem from a human donor with melanoma.

The chain carries TRBV5-1 and TRBJ2-3; tentatively, D is TRBD2 (6 bases). V was pared by 0 bases and J by 1 base, with 9 bases between. Germline V CDR1 and CDR2: SGHRS, YFSETQ. The CDR3 spans 15 residues. CDR3 residues: CASSLARGGTDTQYF. The CDR3 bases are TGCGCCAGCAGCTTGGCGCGGGGAGGCACAGATACGCAGTATTTT.

This clone was recorded a few times. This chain joins TRBV7-9 and TRBJ1-5, with D maybe TRBD1 (6 bases). V lost 4 bases and J lost 4, with 14 bases in between. Germline V gene data show CDR1 as SEHNR and CDR2 as FQNEAQ (reference sequence). The CDR3 is 15 residues long. The CDR3 coding sequence is TGTGCCAGCAGCTCCGGGGCAGGGGCGAATCAGCCCCAGCATTTT. It translates to CASSSGAGANQPQHF.

The chain carries TRBV4-2 and TRBJ2-3; 7 positions match TRBD2. V dropped 1 base and J dropped 4; count of bases not matched to a gene: 8. The CDR3 is made up of 16 amino acids. The germline V gene has CDR1 LGHNA and CDR2 YNFKEQ. CDR3 sequence (DNA): TGTGCCAGCAGCCAAGTTCCAGCGGGAACTGCAGATACGCAGTATTTT. Translation gives CASSQVPAGTADTQYF.

This chain connects TRBV15 to TRBJ2-7; 7 bases are a match to TRBD2. CDR3 length: 14 amino acids. The V gene end was trimmed by 4 bases and the J gene end by 2 bases; junction bases not matched to a gene: 5. The germline V gene encodes CDR1 LNHNV and CDR2 YYDKDF (reference sequence). The CDR3 DNA reads as TGTGCCACCAGCAAAGCGGGAACCGCCTACGAGCAGTACTTC. This translates into CATSKAGTAYEQYF.

The CDR3: CASSQEGGQGLGSYTF. The CDR3 DNA is TGCGCCAGCAGCCAAGAGGGTGGACAGGGGCTCGGGAGCTACACCTTC. The chain employs TRBV4-3 and TRBJ1-2, with 9 bases matching TRBD1. Germline V gene data show CDR1 as LGHNA and CDR2 as YSLEER. The CDR3 has 16 residues. J lost 9 bases, V lost 0 bases, and 11 bases had no gene match.

This clone was picked up a small number of times. The chain recombines TRBV27 with TRBJ2-3; D may be TRBD2 (5 bases). The V gene's germline CDR1 is MNHEY and CDR2 SMNVEV (reference sequence). There are 15 residues in the CDR3. The V gene lost 5 bases and the J gene lost 1 base, with 13 bases spanning the gap. The CDR3 DNA follows: TGTGCCAGCAGTCCCTACCTTAGCGGCACAGATACGCAGTATTTT. Its translation: CASSPYLSGTDTQYF.

This clone was observed a single time. This chain connects TRBV19 to TRBJ1-1; D is uncertain. Trimming removed 5 bases from V and 1 base from J, with 5 bases in between. CDR3 size: 12 residues. Looked up from germline, CDR1 is LNHDA and CDR2 is SQIVND (reference sequence). CDR3 residues: CASSYRNTEAFF. The CDR3 coding sequence is TGTGCCAGTAGTTACAGGAACACTGAAGCTTTCTTT.

The chain links TRBV18 to TRBJ2-1; D is uncertain. This CDR3 region has 15 residues. The germline V gene has CDR1 KGHSH and CDR2 LQKENI. V was shortened by 0 bases and J by 4 bases, with 10 bases between the two germline ends. The CDR3 region has the DNA TGTGCCAGCTCACCACCCTCAGACAAGTACAATGAGCAGTTCTTC. It translates to CASSPPSDKYNEQFF.

The DNA of the CDR3 is TGTGCCAGCAGGGCCGACAGAGGGACTAATCAGCCCCAGCATTTT. This sequence encodes CASRADRGTNQPQHF. J is TRBJ1-5 and V is TRBV6-6, with D possibly TRBD1 on 5 matching bases. Germline V gene sequence: CDR1 MNHNY, CDR2 SVGAGI (reference sequence). The V end was cut by 6 bases, the J end by 4 bases, with 16 bases between. There are 15 residues in the CDR3.

This chain links TRBV23-1 with TRBJ2-7; no reliable D call. TRBV23-1 is classed as an ORF, of uncertain function. The CDR3 runs 18 residues. V gave up 0 bases and J gave up 2 bases, with 20 bases separating them. The CDR3 DNA follows: TGCGCCAGCAGTCAATCGGCCTCTGAATTAGAATTGACCTACGAGCAGTACTTC. Translating it yields CASSQSASELELTYEQYF.

J is TRBJ2-1 and V is TRBV6-5; D tentatively fits TRBD1 or TRBD2 (5 bases each). The CDR3 sequence is 11 residues long. V dropped 1 base and J dropped 11 bases, with 6 bases sitting between them. Looked up from germline, CDR1 is MNHEY and CDR2 is SVGAGI. CDR3 residues: CASSYWGKQFF. In DNA, the CDR3 is TGTGCCAGCAGTTACTGGGGGAAGCAGTTCTTC.

V is TRBV28 and J is TRBJ2-6; D may be TRBD1 (6 bases). V was clipped by 1 base and J by 0 bases, with 13 bases between them. Per germline, CDR1 MDHEN and CDR2 SYDVKM. The CDR3 consists of 18 residues. CDR3 bases: TGTGCCAGCAGTTTATACAGACAGGTACCCTCTGGGGCCAACGTCCTGACTTTC. Translated, it gives CASSLYRQVPSGANVLTF.

This sequence joins TRBV9 and TRBJ2-1; 11 bases are shared with TRBD2. V trimming: 3 bases; J trimming: 2 bases; junction bases outside the gene matches: 4. This CDR3 is 16 amino acids long. Germline V gives CDR1 SGDLS, CDR2 YYNGEE. This CDR3 reads CASSAPLAGAYNEQFF. The CDR3 DNA reads TGTGCCAGCAGCGCCCCACTAGCGGGAGCCTACAATGAGCAGTTCTTC.

V gene TRBV5-4 combines with J gene TRBJ2-2; D may be TRBD2 (6 bases). The CDR3 is 15 amino acids. The V end lost 0 bases, the J end lost 6 bases, and 12 bases lay between the germline ends. From germline, CDR1 is SGHNT and CDR2 YYREEE (reference sequence). This CDR3 reads CASSLVRESAGELFF. The CDR3 DNA reads TGTGCCAGCAGCTTGGTCCGGGAGTCCGCCGGGGAGCTGTTTTTT.

V usage is TRBV27 and J usage is TRBJ2-1; possible D gene TRBD2, 6 bases. From germline, CDR1 is MNHEY and CDR2 SMNVEV (reference sequence). The CDR3 contains 17 residues. Trimming cost V 6 bases and J 2 bases, with 20 bases left between them. CDR3 protein: CASRLTWAEGPYNEQFF. CDR3 bases: TGTGCCAGCAGACTCACTTGGGCGGAGGGCCCCTACAATGAGCAGTTCTTC.

The sample holds one count of this clone. V is TRBV28 and J is TRBJ2-1; TRBD2 aligns across 14 bases. The CDR3 extends over 16 amino acids. Per the germline V gene, CDR1 is MDHEN and CDR2 is SYDVKM. The V segment lost 5 bases and the J segment 8 bases; nucleotides outside the gene matches: 8. CDR3 in amino acids: CASSPPGLAGVDEQFF. In DNA form, the CDR3 reads TGTGCCAGCAGTCCTCCGGGACTAGCGGGAGTGGATGAGCAGTTCTTC.

V and J are TRBV29-1 and TRBJ2-4, with D perhaps TRBD1 (6 bases). The germline V and J ends were trimmed by 4 bases and 0 bases, with 13 bases remaining between them. Germline V lookup: CDR1 SQVTM, CDR2 ANQGSEA. The CDR3 sequence is 15 residues long. Written as DNA, the CDR3 is TGCAGCGTTGGGGGGCCCGGGGAAGCCAAAAACATTCAGTACTTC. It translates to CSVGGPGEAKNIQYF.

This clone was counted once. The chain recombines TRBV5-6 with TRBJ2-1; TRBD2 matches at 8 bases. This CDR3 spans 16 amino acids. Per germline, CDR1 SGHDT and CDR2 YYEEEE. The V gene end was trimmed by 5 bases and the J gene end by 4 bases; junction bases not matched to a gene: 11. Written as DNA, the CDR3 is TGTGCCAGCAGTCCTGGTGTGGGACTAGGGTACAATGAGCAGTTCTTC. Its translation: CASSPGVGLGYNEQFF.

This clone occurred a few times. The rearrangement links TRBV7-9 to TRBJ2-1; 10 bases map to TRBD2. CDR1 and CDR2 from the germline V gene are SEHNR and FQNEAQ (reference sequence). The CDR3 consists of 14 residues. V shed 3 bases, J shed 5 bases, and the junction held 1 base outside the gene matches. Written as DNA, the CDR3 is TGTGCCAGCAGCTTCGGGACTAGCGACAATGAGCAGTTCTTC. It is translated as CASSFGTSDNEQFF.

Only a few counts were recorded for this clone. The rearrangement links TRBV2 to TRBJ2-2, with D unclear. V was trimmed by 6 bases and J by 1 base, leaving 6 bases between them. The germline gives CDR1 SNHLY, CDR2 FYNNEI. This CDR3 has 13 amino acids. The CDR3 bases are TGTGCCAGCAGACAGCAGAACACCGGGGAGCTGTTTTTT. Its protein product is CASRQQNTGELFF.

The chain joins TRBV7-3 to TRBJ2-7; TRBD2 matches at 9 bases. V was clipped by 5 bases and J by 4 bases; unmatched bases: 9. Germline V lookup: CDR1 SGHTA, CDR2 FQGTGA. The CDR3 has 15 amino acids. In DNA, the CDR3 is TGTGCCAGCAGCCAAATGGCGGGAGGGATATACGAGCAGTACTTC. It yields the protein CASSQMAGGIYEQYF.

The chain carries TRBV27 and TRBJ2-5; tentative D call: TRBD1 (6 bases). CDR1 is MNHEY and CDR2 is SMNVEV in the germline V gene (reference sequence). V was trimmed by 4 bases and J by 6 bases, leaving 12 bases between them. The CDR3 totals 13 residues. The CDR3 nucleotides are TGTGCCAGCAGTTCCGGCAGGGACAAGACCCAGTACTTC. It is translated as CASSSGRDKTQYF.

Worth noting for this clone: The junction and the germline gene differ at one end; a read error may be behind it. Other DNA sequences of this sample code for an identical CDR3. The chain combines TRBV5-1 with TRBJ1-5, with no clear D. The CDR3 has 10 residues. Germline CDR1 reads SGHRS; CDR2 reads YFSETQ. CDR3 sequence reads: CASSGQPQHF. The DNA of the CDR3 is TGCGCTAGCAGCGGTCAGCCCCAGCATTTT.

On this clone itself: At one boundary the junction diverges from the germline segment, which might be a read error. The V and J genes are TRBV9 and TRBJ2-6; D might be TRBD1 (5 bases). The CDR3 consists of 19 residues. Germline V CDR1 and CDR2: SGDLS, YYNGEE. CDR3 bases: TGTGCCAGCAACGTAGGGGCGCGTGGGCCCCTCTCTGGGGCCAACGTCCTGACTTTC. Protein: CASNVGARGPLSGANVLTF.